A single sample gave rise to the 24 T cell receptor beta chains below, sequenced in a study of T cell changes during pregnancy in multiple sclerosis. The assay was immunoSEQ multiplex PCR, and TCRdb's table has in-frame clones only and misses some. The profile shows around 73,000 clones, around 94% of them singletons. Sample: peripheral blood, taken in the third trimester of pregnancy. These TCRs come from a female donor in good health, enrolled as a control in a pregnancy study.

The V call is TRBV5-3, the J call TRBJ1-1, with 7 bases aligning to TRBD1. TRBV5-3 is assigned to the ORF class and has an uncertain function. The length of the CDR3 is 18 residues. Trimming took 4 bases from V and 3 from J; bases not matched to a gene: 18. The CDR3 is CARSVVRQGDRSDTEAFF. The DNA for the CDR3 is TGTGCCAGAAGCGTGGTCCGACAGGGTGATAGGTCGGACACTGAAGCTTTCTTT.

In DNA, the CDR3 is TGCGCCAGCAGCTTGTCACAGAACAATGAGCAGTTCTTC. This codes for CASSLSQNNEQFF. V usage is TRBV5-1 and J usage is TRBJ2-1, with unresolved D. Germline CDR1 reads SGHRS; CDR2 reads YFSETQ. The CDR3 is made up of 13 amino acids. The V and J ends lost 1 base and 5 bases respectively, with 7 bases between them. Complete variable domain (other parts from reference TRBV5-1 and TRBJ2-1): KAGVTQTPRYLIKTRGQQVTLSCSPISGHRSVSWYQQTPGQGLQFLFEYFSETQRNKGNFPGRFSGRQFSNSRSEMNVSTLELGDSALYLCASSLSQNNEQFFGPGTRLTVL.

The V call is TRBV7-2, the J call TRBJ2-1, with 10 bases lining up with TRBD2. Germline CDR1 is SGHTA and CDR2 is FQGNSA. The CDR3 covers 16 residues. The V gene end was trimmed by 0 bases and the J gene end by 7 bases; junction bases not matched to a gene: 6. This CDR3 reads CASSLAKTSGLNEQFF. The CDR3 nucleotides read TGTGCCAGCAGCTTAGCTAAGACTAGCGGGCTGAATGAGCAGTTCTTC.

The V and J genes are TRBV19 and TRBJ1-5; perhaps TRBD1 as D (5 bases). The CDR3 totals 16 residues. V was clipped by 1 base and J by 2 bases, with 12 bases between them. Germline CDR1 and CDR2: LNHDA and SQIVND (reference sequence). The DNA for the CDR3 is TGTGCCAGTAGTATAGCCTCAGGGTTGGGCAATCAGCCCCAGCATTTT. Amino acid sequence: CASSIASGLGNQPQHF.

This chain uses TRBV7-8 with TRBJ1-2; 10 positions agree with TRBD1. Trimming cost V 1 base and J 4 bases; bases outside gene matches: 3. The CDR3 totals 15 residues. Germline CDR1 is SGHVS and CDR2 is FQNEAQ. CDR3 region: CASSLGTGGSYGYTF. The CDR3 coding sequence is TGTGCCAGCAGCTTAGGGACAGGGGGTAGCTATGGCTACACCTTC.

Only one count was recorded for this clone. The rearrangement joins TRBV7-3 to TRBJ2-3, with D perhaps TRBD2 (6 bases). The CDR3 extends over 15 amino acids. The V gene's germline CDR1 is SGHTA and CDR2 FQGTGA. With 2 bases removed from V and 4 bases from J, the gap between germline ends came to 13 bases. The CDR3 region is CASSLYAGSADTQYF. CDR3 in DNA: TGTGCCAGCAGCTTATACGCGGGGAGCGCAGATACGCAGTATTTT. The full variable domain, completed using reference TRBV7-3 and TRBJ2-3, is GAGVSQTPSNKVTEKGKYVELRCDPISGHTALYWYRQSLGQGPEFLIYFQGTGAADDSGLPNDRFFAVRPEGSVSTLKIQRTERGDSAVYLCASSLYAGSADTQYFGPGTRLTVL.

J is TRBJ2-2 and V is TRBV5-4, with 9 bases aligning to TRBD2. Unmatched junction bases numbered 12, after V lost 0 bases and J lost 9 bases. Per the germline V gene, CDR1 is SGHNT and CDR2 is YYREEE (reference sequence). The CDR3 is 17 residues long. In nucleotides, the CDR3 is TGTGCCAGCAGCTTGGGGGGCCGGCGGGGGGGCGATTGGGAGCTGTTTTTT. Amino acids: CASSLGGRRGGDWELFF. Full variable domain (outside the CDR3, taken from reference TRBV5-4 and TRBJ2-2): ETGVTQSPTHLIKTRGQQVTLRCSSQSGHNTVSWYQQALGQGPQFIFQYYREEENGRGNFPPRFSGLQFPNYSSELNVNALELDDSALYLCASSLGGRRGGDWELFFGEGSRLTVL.

The rearrangement uses TRBV10-2 and TRBJ2-7; the match to TRBD2 covers 8 bases. The CDR3 consists of 16 residues. Germline V CDR1 and CDR2: WSHSY, SAAADI. V dropped 4 bases and J dropped 1; count of bases not matched to a gene: 9. As DNA, the CDR3 is TGCGCCAGCAGTGGGGCCTGGCGGGGGGTATCCTACGAGCAGTACTTC. It yields the protein CASSGAWRGVSYEQYF.

The V and J genes are TRBV10-3 and TRBJ2-1; 7 bases match TRBD2. Trimming took 6 bases from V and 10 from J; bases not matched to a gene: 6. The CDR3 is 12 residues long. Germline V gene sequence: CDR1 ENHRY, CDR2 SYGVKD. CDR3 residues: CAISRLAGEQFF. In nucleotides, the CDR3 is TGTGCCATCAGCAGACTAGCAGGGGAGCAGTTCTTC.

CDR3 residues: CASSLQGAMSMETQYF. The CDR3 DNA follows: TGTGCCAGCAGCTTACAGGGGGCCATGAGTATGGAGACCCAGTACTTC. The rearrangement uses TRBV7-8 and TRBJ2-5, with TRBD1 matching over 8 bases. The V gene's germline CDR1 is SGHVS and CDR2 FQNEAQ. There are 16 residues in the CDR3. The J segment lost 5 bases and the V segment lost 2 bases, leaving 10 bases of the junction unmatched.

This chain connects TRBV28 to TRBJ1-5, with D possibly matching TRBD1 (5 bases). This CDR3 is built from 13 residues. V was clipped by 5 bases and J by 7 bases, with 12 bases between them. Germline CDR1 MDHEN, CDR2 SYDVKM. The CDR3: CASSGGAGQPQHF. The CDR3, as DNA: TGTGCCAGCAGTGGTGGGGCCGGGCAGCCCCAGCATTTT.

This rearrangement joins TRBV7-9 to TRBJ2-5, with 14 bases aligning to TRBD2. The CDR3 runs 16 residues. Germline V gives CDR1 SEHNR, CDR2 FQNEAQ (reference sequence). After removal of 5 bases from V and 4 bases from J, the junction contained 6 bases not matched to a gene. CDR3 bases: TGTGCCAGCAGCGGACTAGCGGGGGGAAAGGGAGAGACCCAGTACTTC. It yields the protein CASSGLAGGKGETQYF.

This sequence joins TRBV27 and TRBJ2-5; perhaps TRBD1 as D (6 bases). The V and J ends lost 6 bases and 5 bases respectively, with 13 bases between them. This CDR3 has 13 residues. Germline CDR1 is MNHEY and CDR2 is SMNVEV (reference sequence). CDR3 region: CASRGAGDETQYF. CDR3 nucleotides: TGTGCCAGCAGAGGGGCAGGGGATGAGACCCAGTACTTC.

The chain recombines TRBV9 with TRBJ1-2; no clear D gene. The germline gives CDR1 SGDLS, CDR2 YYNGEE. The V end was cut by 2 bases, the J end by 8 bases, with 13 bases between. CDR3 length: 13 residues. CDR3 DNA: TGTGCCAGCAGCGTCTGGGGAGATGGGGGCTACACCTTC. Its translation is CASSVWGDGGYTF.

The chain employs TRBV5-1 and TRBJ2-7; 9 bases are shared with TRBD1. Trimming at V came to 3 bases and at J to 4 bases, leaving 5 bases not matched to a gene. Per the germline V gene, CDR1 is SGHRS and CDR2 is YFSETQ. This CDR3 has 14 amino acids. CDR3 sequence: CASSWVGQGYEQYF. In nucleotides, the CDR3 is TGCGCCAGCAGCTGGGTGGGACAGGGATACGAGCAGTACTTC.

This chain links TRBV4-1 with TRBJ2-7, with TRBD1 identical over 11 bases. The CDR3 length is 15 residues. Trimming cost V 4 bases and J 5 bases; bases outside gene matches: 7. Germline lookup yields CDR1 MGHRA and CDR2 YSYEKL. The CDR3: CASSPGQGAFDEQYF. CDR3 in DNA: TGCGCCAGCAGCCCAGGACAGGGGGCCTTCGACGAGCAGTACTTC.

This chain connects TRBV28 to TRBJ1-2; 7 nucleotides agree with TRBD1. CDR1 MDHEN and CDR2 SYDVKM come from the germline V gene. V trimming: 5 bases; J trimming: 4 bases; junction bases outside the gene matches: 10. The CDR3 is 15 residues long. The CDR3, as DNA: TGTGCCAGCAGTCAGAATCAACAGGGGTTCTATGGCTACACCTTC. This gives the protein CASSQNQQGFYGYTF.

The chain employs TRBV27 and TRBJ2-1; 7 bases are shared with TRBD2. Germline V lookup: CDR1 MNHEY, CDR2 SMNVEV (reference sequence). CDR3 length: 13 amino acids. Trimming removed 5 bases from V and 8 bases from J; junction bases left unmatched: 6. CDR3 nucleotides: TGTGCCAGCAGTGGACTAGTCTCATATGAGCAGTTCTTC. Encoded protein: CASSGLVSYEQFF.

The chain couples TRBV6-1 to TRBJ2-5, with 7 bases matching TRBD2. The CDR3 covers 15 residues. Germline V gives CDR1 MNHNS, CDR2 SASEGT. J gave up 1 base and V 2 bases, and 4 bases lay outside the gene matches. CDR3 coding DNA: TGTGCCAGCAGTGAATGGAGCGGGGCCCAAGAGACCCAGTACTTC. This codes for CASSEWSGAQETQYF.

The V gene is TRBV2, the J gene TRBJ1-2; TRBD1 matches at 7 bases. Trimming removed 7 bases from V and 4 bases from J; junction bases left unmatched: 6. CDR1 and CDR2 (germline): SNHLY, FYNNEI. The CDR3 is 13 amino acids. The CDR3 loop is CASIPGQSYGYTF. CDR3 nucleotide sequence: TGTGCCAGCATCCCGGGACAGAGCTATGGCTACACCTTC.

The rearrangement joins TRBV4-1 to TRBJ2-1, with 10 positions matching TRBD2. The germline CDR1 and CDR2 sequences are MGHRA and YSYEKL. There are 17 residues in the CDR3. V was clipped by 5 bases and J by 4 bases; unmatched bases: 11. The DNA of the CDR3 is TGCGCCAGCAGCGAAACACTTAGCGGGGGGTCTTACAATGAGCAGTTCTTC. As protein: CASSETLSGGSYNEQFF.

This chain joins TRBV7-9 and TRBJ2-7; 7 nucleotides agree with TRBD1. V shed 6 bases and J 0 bases; nucleotides not matched to a gene: 8. Per germline, CDR1 SEHNR and CDR2 FQNEAQ (reference sequence). CDR3 size: 15 residues. The CDR3, as DNA: TGTGCCAGCAGTAACCGGGACAGCTCCTCCTACGAGCAGTACTTC. This gives the protein CASSNRDSSSYEQYF. The full variable domain, rest sourced from reference TRBV7-9 and TRBJ2-7, is DTGVSQNPRHKITKRGQNVTFRCDPISEHNRLYWYRQTLGQGPEFLTYFQNEAQLEKSRLLSDRFSAERPKGSFSTLEIQRTEQGDSAMYLCASSNRDSSSYEQYFGPGTRLTVT.

The gene calls are TRBV10-3 and TRBJ2-1; 10 bases are shared with TRBD2. CDR1 is ENHRY, CDR2 SYGVKD, per germline. V trimming: 0 bases; J trimming: 7 bases; junction bases outside the gene matches: 9. This CDR3 has 17 amino acids. The CDR3 spells CAISESPGLAIGNEQFF. CDR3 sequence (DNA): TGTGCCATCAGTGAGTCCCCGGGACTAGCGATCGGTAATGAGCAGTTCTTC.

The V and J genes are TRBV6-5 and TRBJ1-1; unclear D gene. V lost 6 bases, J lost 6 bases, and 14 bases lay in between. This CDR3 is 13 amino acids long. CDR1 MNHEY and CDR2 SVGAGI come from the germline V gene. The CDR3 DNA reads as TGTGCCAGCAGCCCGGTCCTGGGCGCTGAAGCTTTCTTT. Its protein is CASSPVLGAEAFF.